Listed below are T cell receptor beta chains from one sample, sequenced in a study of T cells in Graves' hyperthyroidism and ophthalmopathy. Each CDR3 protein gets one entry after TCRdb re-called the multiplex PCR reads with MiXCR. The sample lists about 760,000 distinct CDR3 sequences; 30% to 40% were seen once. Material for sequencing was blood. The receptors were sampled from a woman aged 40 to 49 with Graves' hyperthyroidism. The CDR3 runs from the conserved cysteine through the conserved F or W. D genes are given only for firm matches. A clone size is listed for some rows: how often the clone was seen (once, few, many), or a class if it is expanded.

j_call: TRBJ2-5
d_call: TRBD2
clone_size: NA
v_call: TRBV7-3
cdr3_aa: CASTLGGTSGTQYF
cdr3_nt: TGTGCCAGCACCCTGGGGGGGACCTCGGGGACCCAGTACTTC

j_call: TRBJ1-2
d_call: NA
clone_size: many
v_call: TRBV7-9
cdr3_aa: CASSLEGRVDTF
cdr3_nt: TGTGCCAGCAGCTTAGAGGGCAGGGTAGACACCTTC

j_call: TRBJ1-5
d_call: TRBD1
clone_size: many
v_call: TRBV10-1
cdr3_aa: CASIDRGQGWIQPQHF
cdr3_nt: TGCGCCAGCATCGACCGGGGACAGGGTTGGATTCAGCCCCAGCATTTT

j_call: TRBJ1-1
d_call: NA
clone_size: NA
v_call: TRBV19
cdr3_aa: CASSMPGTNTEAFF
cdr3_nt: TGTGCCAGTAGTATGCCGGGCACTAACACTGAAGCTTTCTTT

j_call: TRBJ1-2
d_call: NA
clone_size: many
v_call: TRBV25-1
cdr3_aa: CASSGAGKGYTF
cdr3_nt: TGTGCCAGCAGTGGGGCAGGGAAAGGCTACACCTTC

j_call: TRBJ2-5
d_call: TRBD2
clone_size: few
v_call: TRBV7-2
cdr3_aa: CASSSRVAGGPETQYF
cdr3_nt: TGTGCCAGCAGCTCGAGGGTAGCGGGGGGGCCAGAGACCCAGTACTTC

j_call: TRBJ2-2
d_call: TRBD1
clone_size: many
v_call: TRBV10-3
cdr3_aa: CAIGPGQGTGELFF
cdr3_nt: TGTGCCATCGGACCGGGACAGGGAACCGGGGAGCTGTTTTTT

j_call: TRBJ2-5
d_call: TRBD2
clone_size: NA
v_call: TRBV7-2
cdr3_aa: CASSLGGTSGGGTQYF
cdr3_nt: TGTGCCAGCAGCTTGGGGGGGACTAGCGGGGGGGGGACCCAGTACTTC

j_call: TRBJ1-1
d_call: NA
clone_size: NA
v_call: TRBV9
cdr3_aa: CASSVAQGNTEAFF
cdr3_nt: TGTGCCAGCAGCGTAGCCCAGGGGAACACTGAAGCTTTCTTT

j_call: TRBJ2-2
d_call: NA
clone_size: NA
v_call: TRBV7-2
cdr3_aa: CASSSQGGSTGELFF
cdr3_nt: TGTGCCAGCAGCTCCCAGGGAGGAAGCACCGGGGAGCTGTTTTTT

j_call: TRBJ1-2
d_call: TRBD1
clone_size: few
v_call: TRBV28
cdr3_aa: CASSRQGVGGYTF
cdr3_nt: TGTGCCAGCAGCCGACAGGGGGTGGGTGGCTACACCTTC

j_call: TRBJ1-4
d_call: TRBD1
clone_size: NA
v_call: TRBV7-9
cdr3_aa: CASSAPPTGSNEKLFF
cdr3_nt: TGCGCCAGCAGCGCGCCACCGACAGGGTCTAATGAAAAACTGTTTTTT

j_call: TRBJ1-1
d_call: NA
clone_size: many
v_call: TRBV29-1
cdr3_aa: CSVAGTTEAFF
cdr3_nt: TGCAGCGTTGCAGGGACGACTGAAGCTTTCTTT

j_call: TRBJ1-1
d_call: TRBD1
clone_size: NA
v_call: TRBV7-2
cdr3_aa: CASSIVPGGRAGAFF
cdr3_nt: TGTGCCAGCAGTATAGTTCCAGGGGGTCGAGCAGGAGCTTTCTTT

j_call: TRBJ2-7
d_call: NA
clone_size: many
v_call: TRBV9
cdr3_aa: CASSVAAGVGYEQYF
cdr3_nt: TGTGCCAGCAGCGTAGCGGCAGGGGTAGGCTACGAGCAGTACTTC

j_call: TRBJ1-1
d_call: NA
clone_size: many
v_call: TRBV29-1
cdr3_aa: CSVGRNTEAFF
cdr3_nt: TGCAGCGTTGGACGGAACACTGAAGCTTTCTTT

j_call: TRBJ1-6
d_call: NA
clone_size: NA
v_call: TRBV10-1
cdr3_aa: CASSSTGAYNSPLHF
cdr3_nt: TGTGCCAGCAGTTCAACAGGTGCTTATAATTCACCCCTCCACTTT

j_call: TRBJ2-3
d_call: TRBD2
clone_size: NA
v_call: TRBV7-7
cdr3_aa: CASSLGLAGGQDTQYF
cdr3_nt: TGTGCTAGCAGCTTAGGACTAGCGGGAGGTCAAGATACGCAGTATTTT